These 19 T cell receptor beta chains came from one sample sequenced in a study of blood T cell repertoires in COVID-19. Repertoires were generated with immunoSEQ multiplex PCR, while TCRdb's copy carries only in-frame clones and drops some. The repertoire holds around 380,000 clones, with roughly 80% as singletons. Sequencing was performed on peripheral blood. Receptors originate from a human donor with acute or convalescent COVID-19. The donor label of this sample is uncertain.

The V and J genes are TRBV15 and TRBJ1-1; D is uncertain. V was cut by 1 base and J by 0 bases, with 12 bases left in between. This CDR3 is built from 16 residues. Germline V gene lookup returns CDR1 LNHNV and CDR2 YYDKDF (reference sequence). CDR3 sequence reads: CATSRAVRVMNTEAFF. CDR3 coding DNA: TGTGCCACCAGCAGAGCTGTCCGGGTCATGAACACTGAAGCTTTCTTT.

The rearrangement links TRBV18 to TRBJ1-6, with 7 nucleotides matching TRBD1. This CDR3 has 18 amino acids. The J segment lost 0 bases and the V segment lost 5 bases, leaving 10 bases of the junction unmatched. The germline V gene encodes CDR1 KGHSH and CDR2 LQKENI. In nucleotides, the CDR3 is TGTGCCAGCTCAGAGAACTTACAGGGGCGCTCCTATAATTCACCCCTCCACTTT. This translates into CASSENLQGRSYNSPLHF.

In its sample, this clone was seen a few times. This CDR3 reads CAWSVGQGIRGNTIYF. In DNA, the CDR3 is TGTGCCTGGAGTGTGGGGCAGGGAATACGGGGAAACACCATATATTTT. The chain employs TRBV30 and TRBJ1-3; the D gene is possibly TRBD1 (5 bases). The CDR3 is made up of 16 amino acids. Trimming took off 0 bases at V and 4 bases at J, with 16 bases between the two ends. The germline CDR1 and CDR2 sequences are GTSNPN and SVGIG (reference sequence).

The genes are TRBV12-3 or TRBV12-4 and TRBJ1-1; weak D call: TRBD1 (6 bases). This CDR3 has 13 residues. V was trimmed by 5 bases and J by 4 bases, leaving 11 bases between them. CDR3 sequence: CASSPTGITEAFF. In DNA, the CDR3 is TGTGCCAGCAGTCCCACAGGGATCACTGAAGCTTTCTTT.

The rearrangement uses TRBV7-9 and TRBJ1-1; D uncertain. Germline V CDR1 and CDR2: SEHNR, FQNEAQ (reference sequence). The germline V and J ends were trimmed by 4 bases and 4 bases, with 4 bases remaining between them. The CDR3 runs to 11 residues. The CDR3 nucleotides are TGTGCCAGCAGCTCCCTCACTGAAGCTTTCTTT. This encodes CASSSLTEAFF.

The rearrangement uses TRBV29-1 and TRBJ1-1; D not certain. Germline V CDR1 and CDR2: SQVTM, ANQGSEA. This CDR3 is 14 amino acids long. The ends were cut back, 4 bases at V and 0 bases at J, with 12 bases in the middle. The CDR3 nucleotides are TGCAGCGTTGCATCCGGGTGGATGAACACTGAAGCTTTCTTT. This sequence encodes CSVASGWMNTEAFF.

The chain recombines TRBV28 with TRBJ1-5; D possibly corresponds to TRBD1 (5 bases). Germline V lookup: CDR1 MDHEN, CDR2 SYDVKM. V was clipped by 6 bases and J by 3 bases, with 15 bases between them. The CDR3 loop spans 15 amino acids. The CDR3 DNA reads TGTGCCAGCAGCCCTGGGGGACTAAACAATCAGCCCCAGCATTTT. Translation gives CASSPGGLNNQPQHF.

The chain combines TRBV7-9 with TRBJ1-5; D is undetermined. The germline V gene has CDR1 SEHNR and CDR2 FQNEAQ (reference sequence). Between the trimmed V and J ends, which lost 10 bases and 1 base, there was a span of 11 bases. This CDR3 is built from 13 residues. The CDR3 DNA follows: TGTGCCACCGCCCTACAGAGCAATCAGCCCCAGCATTTT. This codes for CATALQSNQPQHF.

This sequence joins TRBV5-1 and TRBJ2-7, with 10 bases lining up with TRBD1. After removal of 3 bases from V and 3 bases from J, the junction contained 9 bases not matched to a gene. Germline lookup yields CDR1 SGHRS and CDR2 YFSETQ. The CDR3 totals 16 residues. CDR3 nucleotides: TGCGCCAGCAGCTCCCAAACCGGGACAGGGGTCTACGAGCAGTACTTC. Protein product: CASSSQTGTGVYEQYF.

The rearrangement joins TRBV18 to TRBJ1-5; D might be TRBD1 (6 bases). CDR3 length: 17 residues. Trimming stripped 2 bases from V and 6 bases from J, with 20 bases between. Germline values: CDR1 KGHSH, CDR2 LQKENI. The CDR3 region is CASSPTRRGGFVQPQHF. CDR3 in DNA: TGTGCCAGCTCACCAACCCGGCGGGGGGGCTTTGTTCAGCCCCAGCATTTT. Full variable domain (missing parts from reference TRBV18 and TRBJ1-5): NAGVMQNPRHLVRRRGQEARLRCSPMKGHSHVYWYRQLPEEGLKFMVYLQKENIIDESGMPKERFSAEFPKEGPSILRIQQVVRGDSAAYFCASSPTRRGGFVQPQHFGDGTRLSIL.

This clone was detected once. This sequence joins TRBV19 and TRBJ1-1, with 10 bases fitting TRBD1. Trimming took 5 bases from V and 5 from J; bases not matched to a gene: 5. Germline loops: CDR1 LNHDA, CDR2 SQIVND (reference sequence). This CDR3 spans 14 amino acids. CDR3 in amino acids: CASSPRTGGTEAFF. In DNA, the CDR3 is TGTGCCAGTAGTCCCCGGACAGGGGGGACTGAAGCTTTCTTT.

The chain has TRBV7-8 and TRBJ1-2, with D maybe TRBD1 (5 bases). The CDR3 sequence is 14 residues long. Trimming left V 0 bases short and J 1 base short, with 6 bases between. The germline V gene encodes CDR1 SGHVS and CDR2 FQNEAQ. The CDR3 nucleotides read TGTGCCAGCAGCTTAGCAGGGGATAACTATGGCTACACCTTC. Translating gives CASSLAGDNYGYTF.

The chain couples TRBV12-5 to TRBJ2-5, with 8 bases aligning to TRBD1. Germline V gene data show CDR1 as LGHNT and CDR2 as FRNRAP. The CDR3 loop spans 14 amino acids. After removal of 1 base from V and 2 bases from J, the junction contained 0 bases not matched to a gene. In DNA, the CDR3 is TGTGCTAGTGGTTTGGGGACAGGGCAAGAGACCCAGTACTTC. This codes for CASGLGTGQETQYF. The whole variable domain, filled in from reference TRBV12-5 and TRBJ2-5, reads DARVTQTPRHKVTEMGQEVTMRCQPILGHNTVFWYRQTMMQGLELLAYFRNRAPLDDSGMPKDRFSAEMPDATLATLKIQPSEPRDSAVYFCASGLGTGQETQYFGPGTRLLVL.

The genes are TRBV28 and TRBJ1-6, with D possibly TRBD1 on 6 matching bases. Trimming removed 3 bases from V and 7 bases from J, with 13 bases in between. CDR1 MDHEN and CDR2 SYDVKM come from the germline V gene. This CDR3 is 15 amino acids long. The CDR3 reads CASSLGLRGNSPLHF. In nucleotides, the CDR3 is TGTGCCAGCAGTTTGGGCCTCAGGGGAAATTCACCCCTCCACTTT.

The count of this clone is one. The chain recombines TRBV29-1 with TRBJ1-1; 10 bases fit TRBD1. CDR3 size: 14 residues. The germline gives CDR1 SQVTM, CDR2 ANQGSEA. V shed 4 bases and J 4 bases; nucleotides not matched to a gene: 6. The CDR3 here is CSVADRGKSTEAFF. The CDR3 DNA follows: TGCAGCGTTGCGGACAGGGGGAAGAGCACTGAAGCTTTCTTT.

This chain links TRBV27 with TRBJ2-3; 11 bases agree with TRBD2. CDR3 length: 15 amino acids. The germline gives CDR1 MNHEY, CDR2 SMNVEV (reference sequence). The V gene end was trimmed by 3 bases and the J gene end by 2 bases; junction bases not matched to a gene: 1. The CDR3 nucleotides read TGTGCCAGCAGTTTGACTAGCGGGACCACAGATACGCAGTATTTT. Its translation: CASSLTSGTTDTQYF.

V usage is TRBV4-2 and J usage is TRBJ2-3; 13 positions match TRBD2. The V gene end was trimmed by 4 bases and the J gene end by 3 bases; junction bases not matched to a gene: 7. The CDR3 runs 17 residues. From germline, CDR1 is LGHNA and CDR2 YNFKEQ. The CDR3: CASSPRGTSGITDTQYF. In DNA, the CDR3 is TGTGCCAGCAGCCCCCGAGGGACTAGCGGGATAACAGATACGCAGTATTTT.

This clone has more than one count but fewer than ten. V and J are TRBV6-1 and TRBJ1-2; possible D gene TRBD1, 6 bases. The ends were cut back, 1 base at V and 4 bases at J, with 13 bases in the middle. CDR1 MNHNS and CDR2 SASEGT come from the germline V gene. The length of the CDR3 is 15 residues. The CDR3 region is CASSEVGQPFYGYTF. Written as DNA, the CDR3 is TGTGCCAGCAGTGAAGTGGGACAACCCTTCTATGGCTACACCTTC.

The V gene is TRBV30, the J gene TRBJ1-1; D remains ambiguous. CDR3 length equals 15 residues. V lost 0 bases and J 2 bases, leaving 13 bases between the germline ends. Germline values: CDR1 GTSNPN, CDR2 SVGIG (reference sequence). The CDR3 is CAWSVQSGINTEAFF. CDR3 DNA: TGTGCCTGGAGTGTACAATCAGGAATAAACACTGAAGCTTTCTTT.